Following are 6 T cell receptor beta chains from one sample sequenced in a study of T cell responses to AZD1222 COVID-19 vaccine. Only in-frame clones appear in the TCRdb table, and some are missing; sequencing was by immunoSEQ multiplex PCR. The table lists about 110,000 clones, roughly 91% of them singletons, with 9% to 9.5% in the top ten. The sequences come from peripheral blood, collected on day 0 of AZD1222 vaccination. The origin of the receptors is an adult in good health.

The genes are TRBV7-9 and TRBJ2-2; the match to TRBD2 covers 11 bases. V shed 2 bases and J 1 base; nucleotides not matched to a gene: 3. CDR3 size: 17 residues. CDR1 and CDR2 from the germline V gene are SEHNR and FQNEAQ (reference sequence). CDR3 nucleotide sequence: TGTGCCAGCAGCTTAACTAGCGGGAGCCTGAACACCGGGGAGCTGTTTTTT. The encoded protein is CASSLTSGSLNTGELFF. Using reference TRBV7-9 and TRBJ2-2 for the parts outside the CDR3, the full variable domain is DTGVSQNPRHKITKRGQNVTFRCDPISEHNRLYWYRQTLGQGPEFLTYFQNEAQLEKSRLLSDRFSAERPKGSFSTLEIQRTEQGDSAMYLCASSLTSGSLNTGELFFGEGSRLTVL.

The chain is built from TRBV30 and TRBJ1-6; no clear D. CDR3 length equals 12 residues. Germline values: CDR1 GTSNPN, CDR2 SVGIG (reference sequence). Trimming left V 2 bases short and J 14 bases short, with 13 bases between. The CDR3 DNA is TGTGCCTGGAGTAGGGAGGGTTTGGCCCTCCACTTT. Translating it yields CAWSREGLALHF. The whole variable domain, filled in from reference TRBV30 and TRBJ1-6, reads SQTIHQWPATLVQPVGSPLSLECTVEGTSNPNLYWYRQAAGRGLQLLFYSVGIGQISSEVPQNLSASRPQDRQFILSSKKLLLSDSGFYLCAWSREGLALHFGNGTRLTVT.

CDR3 DNA: TGCGCCAGCAGGGGTGGGACTAGCGTCACAGATACGCAGTATTTT. This sequence encodes CASRGGTSVTDTQYF. V is TRBV4-1 and J is TRBJ2-3, with 10 bases matching TRBD2. With 6 bases clipped from V and 2 bases from J, the junction kept 5 bases outside the gene matches. The CDR3 spans 15 residues. In germline, CDR1 is MGHRA, CDR2 YSYEKL.

This clone has just one count. This chain joins TRBV5-6 and TRBJ2-7; tentatively, D is TRBD1 (6 bases). With 7 bases removed from V and 8 bases from J, the gap between germline ends came to 22 bases. CDR1 is SGHDT, CDR2 YYEEEE, per germline. The CDR3 has 14 residues. CDR3 sequence (DNA): TGTGCCAGCTCACACCGGGACATTCGCTCGAAGCAGTACTTC. As protein: CASSHRDIRSKQYF.

The chain links TRBV11-2 to TRBJ2-1, with TRBD1 identical over 12 bases. V dropped 1 base and J dropped 10; count of bases not matched to a gene: 8. There are 16 residues in the CDR3. CDR1 and CDR2 (germline): SGHAT, FQNNGV. The CDR3 loop reads CASSLAMGQGAGEQFF. In DNA, the CDR3 is TGTGCCAGCAGCTTAGCCATGGGACAGGGGGCAGGGGAGCAGTTCTTC.

The J gene is TRBJ1-2, the V gene TRBV18, with D uncertain. There are 14 residues in the CDR3. Trimming shortened V by 6 bases and J by 7 bases, and 18 bases separated the two germline ends. Per the germline V gene, CDR1 is KGHSH and CDR2 is LQKENI. In nucleotides, the CDR3 is TGTGCCAGCTCCTCAAAGGCAGATCCGACTGGCTACACCTTC. Its translation is CASSSKADPTGYTF.